This T cell receptor beta chain was sequenced during a study of monozygotic twins with inflammatory bowel disease. Findings and limits, study-wide: Among T cells, the various subtypes were not distinguishable.

TCRdb re-called the 5' RACE reads and gives one entry per CDR3 protein, without DNA. The repertoire table contains a few hundred thousand distinct CDR3 sequences. Germline CDR1 and CDR2: SGHTA and FQGNSA. The length of the CDR3 is 16 residues. A word on this clonotype: Antigen unknown.

The chain uses TRBV7-2 and TRBJ2-1; TCRdb reports TRBD2, a call that lacks DNA to check it against. Material: blood. The sequence came from a human donor with ulcerative colitis or Crohn's disease, or a healthy co-twin of an affected twin (not recorded which). The CDR3: CASSSWGAGRDNEQFF.